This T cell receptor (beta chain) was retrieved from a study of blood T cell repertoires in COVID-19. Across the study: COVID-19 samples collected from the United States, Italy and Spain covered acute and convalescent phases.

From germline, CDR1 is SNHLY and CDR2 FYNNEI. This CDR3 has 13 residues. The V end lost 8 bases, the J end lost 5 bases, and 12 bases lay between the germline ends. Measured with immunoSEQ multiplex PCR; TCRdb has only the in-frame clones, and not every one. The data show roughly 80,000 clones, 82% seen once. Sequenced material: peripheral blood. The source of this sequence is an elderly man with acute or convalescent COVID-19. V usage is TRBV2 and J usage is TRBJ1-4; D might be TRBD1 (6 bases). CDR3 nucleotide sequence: TGTGCCAGCCAAAAGGGGGGGAATGAAAAACTGTTTTTT. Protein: CASQKGGNEKLFF. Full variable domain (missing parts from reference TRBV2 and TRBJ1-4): EPEVTQTPSHQVTQMGQEVILRCVPISNHLYFYWYRQILGQKVEFLVSFYNNEISEKSEIFDDQFSVERPDGSNFTLKIRSTKLEDSAMYFCASQKGGNEKLFFGSGTQLSVL.